This paragraph reports one T cell receptor beta chain. Its target is not known. Here immunoSEQ multiplex PCR was the method, and the copy in TCRdb shows in-frame clones only, minus some. Among about 12,000 clones listed, nearly 75% were seen once. CDR3 length equals 13 residues. From germline, CDR1 is ENHRY and CDR2 SYGVKD. With 3 bases removed from V and 6 bases from J, the gap between germline ends came to 10 bases. The sample comes from a study of somatic mutations in cytotoxic T cells in rheumatoid arthritis. Study in general: Flow sorting at nearly 100% purity was applied to some V beta antibody-stained T-cell populations, which included V beta1+ cells sequenced for TCRB. Broader study findings: Some patients, about an eighth of the roughly 65, had a largest CD8+ clone that exceeded 20% of CD8+ cells.

Material: CD8+ T cells sorted from blood. This chain joins TRBV10-3 and TRBJ2-3; D is possibly TRBD1 or TRBD2 (5 bases each). The sequence came from a woman aged 40-49 years in good health. CDR3 in DNA: TGTGCCATCAGTGATGGGGGTACGGATACGCAGTATTTT. Translation gives CAISDGGTDTQYF.